The rows below give T cell receptor beta chains drawn from one sample of a study of shared clonotypes between healthy human individuals. Generated by immunoSEQ multiplex PCR, the TCRdb table keeps only in-frame clones and is missing some. The data hold about 2.4 million clones, with roughly 93% observed a single time. Sample: naive CD4+ T cells from PBMCs. Every receptor here comes from a young man in good health. Some clones in this sample may be carry-over from other donors' samples. Each CDR3 is given with its conserved first and last residue. A D gene is named only where the DNA matches it firmly. Clone sizes are given selectively: once, few, many, or a class where the clone is expanded.

j_gene | v_gene | abundance | d_gene | CDR3nt | CDR3aa
TRBJ1-5 | TRBV27 | few | TRBD1 | TGTGCCAGCAGCCAGACAGGGTGGCAGCCCCAGCATTTT | CASSQTGWQPQHF
TRBJ1-2 | TRBV19 | NA | TRBD1 | TGTGCCAGTGGCTCTAGGACAGGGAAGAGCTATGGCTACACCTTC | CASGSRTGKSYGYTF
TRBJ1-3 | TRBV6-1 | NA | TRBD1 | TGTGCCAGCAGTGTACCGGGACAGGGATCTGGAAACACCATATATTTT | CASSVPGQGSGNTIYF
TRBJ1-1 | TRBV9 | NA | NA | TGTGCCAGCAGCGTAGCGGAGGGGCGGACTGAAGCTTTCTTT | CASSVAEGRTEAFF
TRBJ2-3 | TRBV6-5 | once | TRBD2 | TGTGCCAGCAGTTACTCAAGACTAGCTGGTACGCAGTATTTT | CASSYSRLAGTQYF
TRBJ2-1 | TRBV5-1 | once | NA | TGCGCCAGCAGCTTGGTTCCGACAGGTGGGACCTACAATGAGCAGTTCTTC | CASSLVPTGGTYNEQFF
TRBJ2-5 | TRBV14 | NA | NA | TGTGCCAGCAGCCGGACAGCCCAAGAGACCCAGTACTTC | CASSRTAQETQYF
TRBJ2-7 | TRBV7-9 | NA | NA | TGTGCCAGCAGCTTAGCACCAACGACCTACGAGCAGTACTTC | CASSLAPTTYEQYF
TRBJ2-7 | TRBV18 | NA | TRBD1 | TGTGCCAGCTCAGGGACAGGGGAAGAGCAGTACTTC | CASSGTGEEQYF
TRBJ1-5 | TRBV6-6 | NA | TRBD1 | TGTGCCAGCAGGGGGGGACAGGGAGGAGATCAGCCCCAGCATTTT | CASRGGQGGDQPQHF
TRBJ2-7 | TRBV5-1 | NA | TRBD1 | TGCGCCAGCAGCTCAGGACAGGTGTCCGACGAGCAGTACTTC | CASSSGQVSDEQYF
TRBJ1-1 | TRBV10-1 | NA | NA | TGCGCCAGCAGTGAAGGGACCACTGAAGCTTTCTTT | CASSEGTTEAFF
TRBJ1-2 | TRBV6-5 | NA | TRBD1 | TGTGCCAGCAGTTACTCGATGGCGACAGGGGAGGGCTACACCTTC | CASSYSMATGEGYTF
TRBJ2-7 | TRBV23-1 | NA | TRBD1 | TGCGCCAGCGCTCCATTTGGGACAGCTTGGTGCTACGAGCAGTACTTC | CASAPFGTAWCYEQYF
TRBJ2-3 | TRBV6-1 | NA | NA | TGTGCCAGCACCAGGGTGGGACTGGCGGATACGCAGTATTTT | CASTRVGLADTQYF
TRBJ2-1 | TRBV2 | NA | NA | TGTGCCAGCAGTGAAGCTGGGGAGCAGTTCTTC | CASSEAGEQFF
TRBJ2-5 | TRBV7-2 | NA | TRBD2 | TGTGCCAGCAGCTTAAGTCTAGCGGGAGGCCAAGAGACCCAGTACTTC | CASSLSLAGGQETQYF
TRBJ2-1 | TRBV7-2 | NA | TRBD1 | TGTGCCAGCAGCAATAGACTCGGGACAGGAGACAATGAGCAGTTCTTC | CASSNRLGTGDNEQFF
TRBJ2-3 | TRBV5-1 | NA | NA | TGCGCCAGCAGCTCCGCTCGGGAGTCAGATACGCAGTATTTT | CASSSARESDTQYF
TRBJ1-2 | TRBV6-1 | once | NA | TGTGCCAGCAGCCGGACCGAGCGAGCGTATGGCTACACCTTC | CASSRTERAYGYTF
TRBJ2-5 | TRBV10-3 | NA | NA | TGTGCCATCAGTGGCGCCGGGAGTCCGGAGACCCAGTACTTC | CAISGAGSPETQYF
TRBJ2-1 | TRBV11-3 | NA | TRBD2 | TGTGGACTAGCGGGAGCCGTGGCAGCCGGTTGGCAGTTCTTC | CGLAGAVAAGWQFF
TRBJ1-5 | TRBV28 | NA | NA | TGTGCCAGCAGTTCCGGACAGACCCTTGGCAATCAGCCCCAGCATTTT | CASSSGQTLGNQPQHF
TRBJ2-1 | TRBV5-1 | once | NA | TGCGCCAGCAGCTTCGTGGCGAACAATGAGCAGTTCTTC | CASSFVANNEQFF
TRBJ1-1 | TRBV14 | NA | NA | TGTGCCAGCAGTTTGAACAGGGTCGGCACTGAAGCTTTCTTT | CASSLNRVGTEAFF
TRBJ1-1 | TRBV4-1 | NA | NA | TGCGCCAGCGGGGGGCCAGGGGTGAACACTGAAGCTTTCTTT | CASGGPGVNTEAFF
TRBJ2-7 | TRBV6-1 | NA | TRBD2 | TGTGCCAGCAGTGAAGCAAGTCTAGCGGTGTACGAGCAGTACTTC | CASSEASLAVYEQYF
TRBJ2-1 | TRBV7-2 | NA | NA | TGTGCCAGCAGCTTAGTGGCGGGAAACAATGAGCAGTTCTTC | CASSLVAGNNEQFF
TRBJ2-1 | TRBV6-5 | NA | NA | TGTGCCAGCAGTTACCCTGGGGCCCGCAATGAGCAGTTCTTC | CASSYPGARNEQFF
TRBJ2-1 | TRBV7-9 | NA | NA | TGTGCCAGCAGCTTAACTGGTGCAGGGTACAATGAGCAGTTCTTC | CASSLTGAGYNEQFF
TRBJ2-5 | TRBV29-1 | NA | NA | TGCAGCGTCAAGGGGCCAGGCGAGACCCAGTACTTC | CSVKGPGETQYF
TRBJ1-2 | TRBV7-2 | once | TRBD1 | TGTGCCAGCAGCCGGGACAGGAAGCATGGCTACACCTTC | CASSRDRKHGYTF
TRBJ2-1 | TRBV5-5 | NA | NA | TGTGCCAGCAGCCCCGGACGGGCCGATGAGCAGTTCTTC | CASSPGRADEQFF
TRBJ2-1 | TRBV18 | NA | NA | TGTGCCAGCTCACCAGGGACGGCTGTCACCTACAATGAGCAGTTCTTC | CASSPGTAVTYNEQFF
TRBJ2-3 | TRBV10-1 | NA | NA | TGCGCCAGCAGTGATGGGTTGGCGGGAATCACAGATACGCAGTATTTT | CASSDGLAGITDTQYF
TRBJ1-1 | TRBV28 | NA | NA | TGTGCCAGCAGCTCCCGCGGGGGGCTAGGAACTGAAGCTTTCTTT | CASSSRGGLGTEAFF
TRBJ2-7 | TRBV20-1 | NA | NA | TGCAGTTCTGATTCCGACCACGAGCAGTACTTC | CSSDSDHEQYF
TRBJ2-5 | TRBV28 | NA | TRBD2 | TGTGCCAGCAGTTTGGGAGGGATCGAAGCTCAGTACTTC | CASSLGGIEAQYF
TRBJ2-3 | TRBV6-1 | NA | NA | TGTGCCAGCAAAGAAGGGTTGGGCACAGATACGCAGTATTTT | CASKEGLGTDTQYF
TRBJ2-3 | TRBV5-1 | NA | NA | TGCGCCAGCAGCTTGGCAGTCAGGGGATTCCCAGATACGCAGTATTTT | CASSLAVRGFPDTQYF